The sequence of this T cell receptor beta chain was determined in a study of blood T cell repertoires in COVID-19. Study details: Samples of COVID-19 (acute and convalescent) were obtained from the United States, Italy and Spain. T cells, B-cell-depleted T cells, or PBMCs provided the cDNA or gDNA that served as material.

Clinical history as reported by participants underpinned cohort assignment. This table comes from immunoSEQ multiplex PCR, and its TCRdb copy is limited to in-frame clones, with some not included. The sample has approximately 200,000 clones, 85% to 90% seen once. The TCR sequence derives from a man younger than 40 who had recovered from COVID-19. The sequenced material came from PBMCs or T cells enriched from blood (not recorded which).

CDR3 region: CASRKDQGAGYSNQPQHF. CDR3 in DNA: TGTGCCAGCAGAAAAGACCAGGGGGCCGGGTATAGCAATCAGCCCCAGCATTTT. The chain combines TRBV5-8 with TRBJ1-5; 8 nucleotides match TRBD1. The CDR3 spans 18 residues. Germline V gene sequence: CDR1 SGHTS, CDR2 YDEGEE. Trimming at V came to 5 bases and at J to 0 bases, leaving 13 bases not matched to a gene.